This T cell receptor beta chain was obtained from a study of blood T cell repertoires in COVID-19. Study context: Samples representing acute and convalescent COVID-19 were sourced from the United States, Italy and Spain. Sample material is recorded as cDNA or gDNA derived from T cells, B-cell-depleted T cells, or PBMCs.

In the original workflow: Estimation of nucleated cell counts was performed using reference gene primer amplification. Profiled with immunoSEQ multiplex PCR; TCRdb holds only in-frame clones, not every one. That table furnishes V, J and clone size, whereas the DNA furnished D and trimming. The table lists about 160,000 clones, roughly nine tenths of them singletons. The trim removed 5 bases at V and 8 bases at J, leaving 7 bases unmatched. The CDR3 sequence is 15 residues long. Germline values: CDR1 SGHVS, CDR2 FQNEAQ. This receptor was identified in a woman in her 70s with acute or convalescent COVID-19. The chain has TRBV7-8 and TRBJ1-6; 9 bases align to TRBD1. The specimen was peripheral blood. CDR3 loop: CASSDRDRVYSPLHF. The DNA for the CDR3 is TGTGCCAGCAGCGACCGGGACAGGGTTTATTCACCCCTCCACTTT.